The 17 T cell receptor beta chains reported below all come from one sample, sequenced in a study of T cell responses to AZD1222 COVID-19 vaccine. Profiled with immunoSEQ multiplex PCR; TCRdb holds only in-frame clones, not every one. The sample lists roughly 150,000 clones; approximately 90% were seen once. This specimen was peripheral blood, taken 28 days after the second AZD1222 dose. These TCRs come from an adult who received the AZD1222 COVID-19 vaccine.

The CDR3 DNA reads as TGTGCCAGCAGCTCCGGGCGGGGTAATGAAAAACTGTTTTTT. As protein: CASSSGRGNEKLFF. V is TRBV7-2 and J is TRBJ1-4; no reliable D call. This CDR3 comprises 14 residues. Per germline, CDR1 SGHTA and CDR2 FQGNSA. The V end was cut by 4 bases, the J end by 4 bases, with 10 bases between.

The rearrangement uses TRBV2 and TRBJ2-3; 7 nucleotides line up with TRBD2. With V trimmed by 1 base and J by 4 bases, 2 bases remained unmatched. The CDR3 has 14 residues. Germline V gives CDR1 SNHLY, CDR2 FYNNEI. The CDR3 reads CASSEGEGPDTQYF. CDR3 DNA: TGTGCCAGCAGTGAAGGGGAGGGGCCAGATACGCAGTATTTT.

The CDR3 sequence is CASSSPFRDRPINSNQPQHF. CDR3 bases: TGTGCCAGCAGCTCACCATTCCGGGACCGTCCGATAAATAGCAATCAGCCCCAGCATTTT. The chain has TRBV11-3 and TRBJ1-5; D is possibly TRBD1 (5 bases). This CDR3 has 20 amino acids. The V end lost 4 bases, the J end lost 0 bases, and 25 bases lay between the germline ends. The germline V gene has CDR1 SGHNT and CDR2 YENEEA. The full variable domain, in which reference TRBV11-3 and TRBJ1-5 provide the parts outside the CDR3, is EAGVVQSPRYKIIEKKQPVAFWCNPISGHNTLYWYLQNLGQGPELLIRYENEEAVDDSQLPKDRFSAERLKGVDSTLKIQPAELGDSAVYLCASSSPFRDRPINSNQPQHFGDGTRLSIL.

V and J are TRBV18 and TRBJ1-2; D gene unclear. Trimming took 0 bases from V and 0 from J, leaving 5 bases between them. This CDR3 is 14 amino acids long. The germline gives CDR1 KGHSH, CDR2 LQKENI. The CDR3 region is CASSPPSANYGYTF. CDR3 DNA sequence: TGTGCCAGCTCACCACCATCAGCTAACTATGGCTACACCTTC.

The V call is TRBV27, the J call TRBJ2-3; D remains ambiguous. This CDR3 is built from 15 residues. Trimming left V 2 bases short and J 0 bases short, with 9 bases between. The V gene's germline CDR1 is MNHEY and CDR2 SMNVEV (reference sequence). CDR3 residues: CASSLGLGSTDTQYF. Here the CDR3 DNA reads TGTGCCAGCAGTTTAGGCCTAGGAAGCACAGATACGCAGTATTTT.

The genes are TRBV5-5 and TRBJ2-1; 12 nucleotides line up with TRBD2. The junction had 6 bases not matched to a gene; V was cut back by 4 bases and J by 4 bases. The germline gives CDR1 SGHKS, CDR2 YYEKEE (reference sequence). The CDR3 is 16 residues long. The CDR3 loop is CASSPAGTSGYNEQFF. The CDR3 DNA reads as TGTGCCAGCAGCCCAGCAGGGACTAGCGGGTACAATGAGCAGTTCTTC.

The count of this clone is one. V usage is TRBV28 and J usage is TRBJ1-5, with a weak D call TRBD1 (6 bases). V shed 4 bases and J shed 3 bases, with 13 bases lying between them. The CDR3 has 15 amino acids. The germline V gene encodes CDR1 MDHEN and CDR2 SYDVKM. The CDR3: CASSSFRDTNQPQHF. The CDR3 DNA is TGTGCCAGCAGTTCCTTCCGGGACACCAATCAGCCCCAGCATTTT. The full variable domain, in which reference TRBV28 and TRBJ1-5 provide the parts outside the CDR3, is DVKVTQSSRYLVKRTGEKVFLECVQDMDHENMFWYRQDPGLGLRLIYFSYDVKMKEKGDIPEGYSVSREKKERFSLILESASTNQTSMYLCASSSFRDTNQPQHFGDGTRLSIL.

The chain couples TRBV29-1 to TRBJ1-3; no clear D. Germline V gene sequence: CDR1 SQVTM, CDR2 ANQGSEA. Trimming stripped 4 bases from V and 0 bases from J, with 7 bases between. The CDR3 is made up of 13 amino acids. In DNA form, the CDR3 reads TGCAGCGTTGTAAGGAGCTCTGGAAACACCATATATTTT. Its protein product is CSVVRSSGNTIYF.

V and J are TRBV29-1 and TRBJ1-2, with a possible D match to TRBD1 (5 bases). V was trimmed by 0 bases and J by 3 bases, leaving 11 bases between them. The CDR3 totals 14 residues. Germline V gives CDR1 SQVTM, CDR2 ANQGSEA. CDR3 bases: TGCAGCGTTGAAGATCGGGGGGAAGACTATGGCTACACCTTC. It translates to CSVEDRGEDYGYTF.

V and J are TRBV10-3 and TRBJ2-2; the match to TRBD1 covers 9 bases. This CDR3 has 15 residues. J lost 5 bases, V lost 5 bases, and 6 bases had no gene match. Germline V lookup: CDR1 ENHRY, CDR2 SYGVKD. The CDR3 here is CAISNRQGETGELFF. CDR3 sequence (DNA): TGTGCCATCAGTAACCGACAGGGGGAGACCGGGGAGCTGTTTTTT.

The CDR3 DNA is TGTGCCAGCAGTTACGGGTCCAGCGGGACAGACGACTACACCTTC. It yields the protein CASSYGSSGTDDYTF. The chain uses TRBV6-6 and TRBJ1-2; 7 nucleotides match TRBD1. After removal of 2 bases from V and 10 bases from J, the junction contained 13 bases not matched to a gene. Germline assignment: CDR1 MNHNY and CDR2 SVGAGI (reference sequence). The CDR3 has 15 amino acids.

This clone was detected only once. The chain is built from TRBV19 and TRBJ1-3; possible D gene TRBD1, 5 bases. This CDR3 has 14 amino acids. Germline V gives CDR1 LNHDA, CDR2 SQIVND (reference sequence). V was pared by 6 bases and J by 0 bases, with 9 bases between. The CDR3 spells CASRKGSSGNTIYF. CDR3 bases: TGTGCCAGTAGGAAGGGGAGCTCTGGAAACACCATATATTTT.

This clone appeared once. This rearrangement joins TRBV7-9 to TRBJ1-1; D is uncertain. V was cut by 0 bases and J by 5 bases, with 7 bases left in between. The CDR3 totals 13 residues. Germline V gene data show CDR1 as SEHNR and CDR2 as FQNEAQ (reference sequence). CDR3 amino acids: CASSLAPRTEAFF. The CDR3 DNA reads as TGTGCCAGCAGCTTAGCCCCCCGGACTGAAGCTTTCTTT. Together with reference TRBV7-9 and TRBJ1-1, the CDR3 gives the full variable domain: DTGVSQNPRHKITKRGQNVTFRCDPISEHNRLYWYRQTLGQGPEFLTYFQNEAQLEKSRLLSDRFSAERPKGSFSTLEIQRTEQGDSAMYLCASSLAPRTEAFFGQGTRLTVV.

V usage is TRBV5-4 and J usage is TRBJ2-3; 7 bases map to TRBD2. CDR3 size: 16 residues. V was clipped by 5 bases and J by 0 bases; unmatched bases: 9. Germline CDR1 reads SGHNT; CDR2 reads YYREEE (reference sequence). In nucleotides, the CDR3 is TGTGCCAGCAGGCCCGGGGGGAGTTTAAGCACAGATACGCAGTATTTT. Translating it yields CASRPGGSLSTDTQYF.

The gene calls are TRBV5-1 and TRBJ2-2; the D gene is possibly TRBD1 (6 bases). Germline CDR1 SGHRS, CDR2 YFSETQ. The ends were cut back, 4 bases at V and 7 bases at J, with 14 bases in the middle. CDR3 length equals 14 residues. The CDR3 bases are TGCGCCAGCAGCCAACAGGGAAGCGGCGGGGAGCTGTTTTTT. Its translation is CASSQQGSGGELFF.

The V gene is TRBV12-5, the J gene TRBJ2-7; no firm D call. V lost 6 bases to trimming and J lost 9 bases, with 15 bases between them. CDR1 and CDR2 from the germline V gene are LGHNT and FRNRAP. This CDR3 region has 12 residues. The DNA for the CDR3 is TGTGCTAGTGGCGCATCCGGTGGCGGGCAGTACTTC. Its protein product is CASGASGGGQYF.

The genes are TRBV6-2 or TRBV6-3 and TRBJ1-2; D remains ambiguous. The germline V gene has CDR1 MNHEY and CDR2 SVGEGT. Deletions cut 5 bases from V and 7 bases from J, with 8 bases between. The CDR3 spans 11 residues. CDR3 bases: TGTGCCAGCAGTAAAGGGCCTGGCTACACCTTC. Protein sequence: CASSKGPGYTF.